What follows are 2 T cell receptor beta chains derived from one specimen sequenced in a study of T cell responses to AZD1222 COVID-19 vaccine. Only in-frame clones appear in the TCRdb table, and some are missing; sequencing was by immunoSEQ multiplex PCR. The table has about 120,000 clones, roughly 90% seen once. The specimen comprised peripheral blood, sampled on day 0 of AZD1222 vaccination. These receptors all come from an adult in good health.

V usage is TRBV5-1 and J usage is TRBJ2-1; D is perhaps TRBD2 (5 bases). Trimming removed 1 base from V and 12 bases from J, with 8 bases in between. Germline values: CDR1 SGHRS, CDR2 YFSETQ. CDR3 size: 11 residues. The DNA for the CDR3 is TGCGCCAGCAGCTTGACTAGTGTGCAGTTCTTC. Its translation is CASSLTSVQFF.

The chain carries TRBV3-1 (or the pseudogene TRBV3-2) and TRBJ1-2; 7 positions agree with TRBD1. Looked up from germline, CDR1 is LGHDT and CDR2 is YNNKEL (reference sequence). After removal of 4 bases from V and 7 bases from J, the junction contained 18 bases not matched to a gene. The CDR3 spans 17 residues. CDR3: CASSLRGGTVRSGGYTF. The DNA for the CDR3 is TGTGCCAGCAGCCTCCGGGGAGGGACAGTACGTTCCGGTGGCTACACCTTC.